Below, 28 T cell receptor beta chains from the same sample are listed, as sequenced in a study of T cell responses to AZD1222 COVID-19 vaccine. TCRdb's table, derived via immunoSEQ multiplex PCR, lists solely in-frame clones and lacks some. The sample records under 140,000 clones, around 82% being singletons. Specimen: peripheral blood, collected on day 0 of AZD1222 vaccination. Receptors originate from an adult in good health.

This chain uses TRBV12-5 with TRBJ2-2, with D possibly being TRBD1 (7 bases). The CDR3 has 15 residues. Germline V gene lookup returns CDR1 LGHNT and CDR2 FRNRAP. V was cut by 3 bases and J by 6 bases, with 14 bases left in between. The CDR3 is CASGLGQGGSGELFF. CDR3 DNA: TGTGCTAGTGGTTTAGGCCAGGGGGGCTCCGGGGAGCTGTTTTTT.

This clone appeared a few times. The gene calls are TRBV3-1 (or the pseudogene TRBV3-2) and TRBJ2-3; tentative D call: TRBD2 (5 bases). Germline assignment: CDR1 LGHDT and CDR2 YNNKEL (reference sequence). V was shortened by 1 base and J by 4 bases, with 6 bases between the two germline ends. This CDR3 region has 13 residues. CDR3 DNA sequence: TGTGCCAGCAGCCAAGGACTACCAGATACGCAGTATTTT. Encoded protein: CASSQGLPDTQYF.

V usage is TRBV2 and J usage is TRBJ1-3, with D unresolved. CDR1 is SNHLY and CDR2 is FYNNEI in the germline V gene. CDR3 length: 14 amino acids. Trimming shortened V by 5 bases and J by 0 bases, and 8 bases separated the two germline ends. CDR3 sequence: CASSPTTSGNTIYF. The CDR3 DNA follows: TGTGCCAGCAGTCCCACTACCTCTGGAAACACCATATATTTT.

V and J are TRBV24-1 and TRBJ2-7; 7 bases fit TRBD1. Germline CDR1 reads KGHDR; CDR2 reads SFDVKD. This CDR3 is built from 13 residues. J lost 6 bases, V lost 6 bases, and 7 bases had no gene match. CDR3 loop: CATSSDRVGEQYF. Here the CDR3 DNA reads TGTGCCACCAGTTCCGACAGGGTTGGCGAGCAGTACTTC.

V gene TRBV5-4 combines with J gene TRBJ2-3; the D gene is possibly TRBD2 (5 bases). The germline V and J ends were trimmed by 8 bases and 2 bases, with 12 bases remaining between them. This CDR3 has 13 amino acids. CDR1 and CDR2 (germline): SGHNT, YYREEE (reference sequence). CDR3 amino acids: CARRVAYTDTQYF. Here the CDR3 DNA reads TGTGCCAGGCGGGTGGCTTACACAGATACGCAGTATTTT.

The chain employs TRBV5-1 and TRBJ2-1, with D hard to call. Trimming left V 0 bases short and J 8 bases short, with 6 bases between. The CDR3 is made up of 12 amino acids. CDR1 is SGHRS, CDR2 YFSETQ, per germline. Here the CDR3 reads CASSLVGDEQFF. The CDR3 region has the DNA TGCGCCAGCAGCTTGGTAGGCGATGAGCAGTTCTTC.

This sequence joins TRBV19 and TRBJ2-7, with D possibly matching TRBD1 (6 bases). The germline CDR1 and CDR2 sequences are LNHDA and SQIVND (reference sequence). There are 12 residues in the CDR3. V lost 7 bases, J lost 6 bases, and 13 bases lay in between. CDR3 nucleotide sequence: TGTGCCAGTAAGCCCCAGACAGGCGAGCAGTACTTC. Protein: CASKPQTGEQYF.

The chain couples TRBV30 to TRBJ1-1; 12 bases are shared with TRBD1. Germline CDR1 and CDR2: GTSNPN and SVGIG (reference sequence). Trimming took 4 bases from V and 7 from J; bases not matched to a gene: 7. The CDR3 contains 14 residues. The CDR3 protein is CAWNEGQGAGEAFF. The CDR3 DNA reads TGTGCCTGGAATGAGGGACAGGGGGCGGGTGAAGCTTTCTTT.

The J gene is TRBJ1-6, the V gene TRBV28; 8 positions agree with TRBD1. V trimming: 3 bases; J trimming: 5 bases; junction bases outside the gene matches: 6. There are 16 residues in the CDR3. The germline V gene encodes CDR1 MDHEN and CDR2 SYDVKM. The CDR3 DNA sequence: TGTGCCAGCAGTTTTACGACAGGGGTCCATAATTCACCCCTCCACTTT. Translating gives CASSFTTGVHNSPLHF.

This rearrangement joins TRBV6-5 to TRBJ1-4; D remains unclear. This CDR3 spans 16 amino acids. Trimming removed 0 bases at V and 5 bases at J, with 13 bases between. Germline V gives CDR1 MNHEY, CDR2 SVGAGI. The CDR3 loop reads CASSYSAARLNEKLFF. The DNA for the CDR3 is TGTGCCAGCAGTTACTCGGCTGCCAGGCTGAATGAAAAACTGTTTTTT.

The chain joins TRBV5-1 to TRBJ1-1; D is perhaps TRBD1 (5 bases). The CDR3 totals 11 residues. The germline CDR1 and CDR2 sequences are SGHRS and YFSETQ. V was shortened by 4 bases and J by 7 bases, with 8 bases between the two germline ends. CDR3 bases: TGCGCCAGCAGCGGGGGAGTTGAAGCTTTCTTT. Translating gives CASSGGVEAFF.

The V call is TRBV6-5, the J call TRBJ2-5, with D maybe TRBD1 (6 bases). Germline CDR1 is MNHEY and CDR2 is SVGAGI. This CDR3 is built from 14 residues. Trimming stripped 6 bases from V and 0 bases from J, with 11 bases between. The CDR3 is CASRRTGYQETQYF. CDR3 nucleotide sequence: TGTGCCAGCAGACGAACAGGGTACCAAGAGACCCAGTACTTC.

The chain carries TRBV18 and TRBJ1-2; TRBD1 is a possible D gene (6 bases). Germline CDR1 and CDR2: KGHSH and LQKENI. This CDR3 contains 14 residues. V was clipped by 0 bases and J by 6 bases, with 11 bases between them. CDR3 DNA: TGTGCCAGCTCACCACCAGGGACACCCCATGGCTACACCTTC. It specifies CASSPPGTPHGYTF.

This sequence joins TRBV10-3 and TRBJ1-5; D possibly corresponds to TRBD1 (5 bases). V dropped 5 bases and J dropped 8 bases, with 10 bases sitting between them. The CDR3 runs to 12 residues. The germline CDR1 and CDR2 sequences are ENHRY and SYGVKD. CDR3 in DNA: TGTGCCATCAGTACGGGACCCAAGCCCCAGCATTTT. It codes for CAISTGPKPQHF.

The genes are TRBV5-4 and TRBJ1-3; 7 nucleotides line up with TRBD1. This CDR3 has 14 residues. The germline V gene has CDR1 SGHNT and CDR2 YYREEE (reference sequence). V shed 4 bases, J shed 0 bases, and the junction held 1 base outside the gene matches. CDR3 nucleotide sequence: TGTGCCAGCAGCCGGACAGGCTCTGGAAACACCATATATTTT. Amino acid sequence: CASSRTGSGNTIYF.

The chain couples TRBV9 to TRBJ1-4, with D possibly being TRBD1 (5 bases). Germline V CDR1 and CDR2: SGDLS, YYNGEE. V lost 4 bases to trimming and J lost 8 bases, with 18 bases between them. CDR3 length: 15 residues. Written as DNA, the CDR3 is TGTGCCAGCAGCCCGCGGGGAAGGGGAGGCGAAAAACTGTTTTTT. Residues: CASSPRGRGGEKLFF. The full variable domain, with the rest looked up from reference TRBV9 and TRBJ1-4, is DSGVTQTPKHLITATGQRVTLRCSPRSGDLSVYWYQQSLDQGLQFLIQYYNGEERAKGNILERFSAQQFPDLHSELNLSSLELGDSALYFCASSPRGRGGEKLFFGSGTQLSVL.

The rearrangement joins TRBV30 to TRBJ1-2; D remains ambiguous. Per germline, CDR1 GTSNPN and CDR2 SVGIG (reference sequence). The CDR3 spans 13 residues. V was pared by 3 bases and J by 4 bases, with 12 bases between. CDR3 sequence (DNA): TGTGCCTGGAGGCCCGAAAGGTCCTATGGCTACACCTTC. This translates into CAWRPERSYGYTF.

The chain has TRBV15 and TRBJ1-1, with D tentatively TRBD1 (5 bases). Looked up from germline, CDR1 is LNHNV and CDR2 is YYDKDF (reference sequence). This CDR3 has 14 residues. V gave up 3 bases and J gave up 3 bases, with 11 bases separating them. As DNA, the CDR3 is TGTGCCACCAGCAGGATACGACAGCACACTGAAGCTTTCTTT. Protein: CATSRIRQHTEAFF.

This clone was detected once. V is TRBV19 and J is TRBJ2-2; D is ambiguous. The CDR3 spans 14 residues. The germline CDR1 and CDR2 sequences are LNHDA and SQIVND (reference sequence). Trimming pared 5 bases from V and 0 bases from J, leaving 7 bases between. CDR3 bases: TGTGCCAGTAGTCGGGCAGCGAACACCGGGGAGCTGTTTTTT. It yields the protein CASSRAANTGELFF.

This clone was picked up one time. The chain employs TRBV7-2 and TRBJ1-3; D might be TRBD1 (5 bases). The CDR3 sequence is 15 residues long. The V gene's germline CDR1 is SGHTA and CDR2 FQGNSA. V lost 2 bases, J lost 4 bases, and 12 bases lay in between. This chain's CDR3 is CASSLLERGGNTIYF. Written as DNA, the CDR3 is TGTGCCAGCAGCTTACTCGAGCGGGGGGGAAACACCATATATTTT.

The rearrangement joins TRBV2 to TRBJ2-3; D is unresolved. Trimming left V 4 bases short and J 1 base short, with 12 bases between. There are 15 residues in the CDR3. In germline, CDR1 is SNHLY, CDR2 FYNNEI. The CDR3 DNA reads TGTGCCAGCAGTGCGGACGGGCCGCGCACAGATACGCAGTATTTT. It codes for CASSADGPRTDTQYF. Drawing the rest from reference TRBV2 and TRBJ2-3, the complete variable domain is EPEVTQTPSHQVTQMGQEVILRCVPISNHLYFYWYRQILGQKVEFLVSFYNNEISEKSEIFDDQFSVERPDGSNFTLKIRSTKLEDSAMYFCASSADGPRTDTQYFGPGTRLTVL.

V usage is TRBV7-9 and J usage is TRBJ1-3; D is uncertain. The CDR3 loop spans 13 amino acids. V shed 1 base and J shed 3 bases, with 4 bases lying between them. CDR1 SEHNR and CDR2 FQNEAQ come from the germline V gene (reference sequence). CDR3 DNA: TGTGCCAGCAGCTTAGTAGGTGGAAACACCATATATTTT. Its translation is CASSLVGGNTIYF.

The CDR3 bases are TGTGCCAGTAAGTTGCGGGGGGACGTCTCCTACGAGCAGTACTTC. This gives the protein CASKLRGDVSYEQYF. The chain couples TRBV28 to TRBJ2-7; 8 bases align to TRBD2. V lost 9 bases, J lost 0 bases, and 10 bases stayed unmatched. Germline CDR1 MDHEN, CDR2 SYDVKM. CDR3 length: 15 residues.

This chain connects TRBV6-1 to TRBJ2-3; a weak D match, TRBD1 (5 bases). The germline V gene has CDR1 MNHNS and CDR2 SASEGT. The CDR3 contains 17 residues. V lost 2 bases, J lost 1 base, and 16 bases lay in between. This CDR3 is CASSETKLQARTDTQYF. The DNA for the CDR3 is TGTGCCAGCAGTGAAACGAAGCTACAGGCTCGCACAGATACGCAGTATTTT.

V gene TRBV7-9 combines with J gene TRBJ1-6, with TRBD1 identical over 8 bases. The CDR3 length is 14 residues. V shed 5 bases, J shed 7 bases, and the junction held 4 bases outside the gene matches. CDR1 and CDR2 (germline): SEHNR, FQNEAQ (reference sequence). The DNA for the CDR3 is TGTGCCAGCAGCAAGGGACAGGAGAATTCACCCCTCCACTTT. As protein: CASSKGQENSPLHF.

This CDR3 reads CASSLVWGLNTEAFF. In nucleotides, the CDR3 is TGTGCCAGCAGTCTCGTTTGGGGGCTGAACACTGAAGCTTTCTTT. The rearrangement links TRBV28 to TRBJ1-1, with D possibly being TRBD1 (6 bases). Germline assignment: CDR1 MDHEN and CDR2 SYDVKM. CDR3 length: 15 amino acids. The V gene lost 5 bases and the J gene lost 0 bases, with 13 bases spanning the gap. The complete variable domain, with remaining parts taken from reference TRBV28 and TRBJ1-1, reads DVKVTQSSRYLVKRTGEKVFLECVQDMDHENMFWYRQDPGLGLRLIYFSYDVKMKEKGDIPEGYSVSREKKERFSLILESASTNQTSMYLCASSLVWGLNTEAFFGQGTRLTVV.

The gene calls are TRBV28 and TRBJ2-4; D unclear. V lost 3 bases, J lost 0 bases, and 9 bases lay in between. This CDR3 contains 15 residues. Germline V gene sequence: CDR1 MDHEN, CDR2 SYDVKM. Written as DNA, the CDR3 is TGTGCCAGCAGTTTGGGCTCCTTAGCCAAAAACATTCAGTACTTC. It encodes CASSLGSLAKNIQYF.

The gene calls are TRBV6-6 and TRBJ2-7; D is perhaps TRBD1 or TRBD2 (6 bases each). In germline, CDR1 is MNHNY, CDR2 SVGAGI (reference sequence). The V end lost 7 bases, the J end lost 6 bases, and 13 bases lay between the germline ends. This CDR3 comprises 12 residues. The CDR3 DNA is TGTGCCAGCAACCGGGGGCTTGCCGAGCAGTACTTC. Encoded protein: CASNRGLAEQYF.